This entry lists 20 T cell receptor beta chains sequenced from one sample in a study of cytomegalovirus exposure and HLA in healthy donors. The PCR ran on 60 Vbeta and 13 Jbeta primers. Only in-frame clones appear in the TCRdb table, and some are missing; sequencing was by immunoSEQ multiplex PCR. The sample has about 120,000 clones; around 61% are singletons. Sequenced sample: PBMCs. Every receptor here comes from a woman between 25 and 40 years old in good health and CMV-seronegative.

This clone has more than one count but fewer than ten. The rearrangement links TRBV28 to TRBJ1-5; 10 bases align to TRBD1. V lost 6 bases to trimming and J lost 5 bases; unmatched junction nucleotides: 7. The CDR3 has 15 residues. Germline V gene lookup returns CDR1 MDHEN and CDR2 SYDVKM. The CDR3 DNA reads TGTGCCAGCAGCCAAAGGACAGGGGGGGATCAGCCCCAGCATTTT. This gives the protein CASSQRTGGDQPQHF.

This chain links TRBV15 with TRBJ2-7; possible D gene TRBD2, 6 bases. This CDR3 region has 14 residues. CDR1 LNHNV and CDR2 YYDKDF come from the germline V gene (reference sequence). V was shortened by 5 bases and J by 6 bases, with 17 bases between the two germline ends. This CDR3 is CATSSGRELSEQYF. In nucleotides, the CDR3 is TGTGCCACCAGCTCCGGGCGGGAACTGTCCGAGCAGTACTTC.

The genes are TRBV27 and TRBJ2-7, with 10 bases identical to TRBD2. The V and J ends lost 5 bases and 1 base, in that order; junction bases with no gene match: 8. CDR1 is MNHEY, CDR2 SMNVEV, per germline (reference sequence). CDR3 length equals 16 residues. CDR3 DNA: TGTGCCAGCAGTCTGCAACCTAGCGGGAGATCCTACGAGCAGTACTTC. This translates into CASSLQPSGRSYEQYF.

The CDR3 region is CASSFELGRNTGELFF. CDR3 bases: TGTGCCAGCAGCTTTGAGCTGGGGAGGAACACCGGGGAGCTGTTTTTT. The chain uses TRBV5-6 and TRBJ2-2, with D maybe TRBD2 (5 bases). Germline V gene sequence: CDR1 SGHDT, CDR2 YYEEEE. The CDR3 runs to 16 residues. The germline V and J ends were trimmed by 2 bases and 1 base, with 12 bases remaining between them.

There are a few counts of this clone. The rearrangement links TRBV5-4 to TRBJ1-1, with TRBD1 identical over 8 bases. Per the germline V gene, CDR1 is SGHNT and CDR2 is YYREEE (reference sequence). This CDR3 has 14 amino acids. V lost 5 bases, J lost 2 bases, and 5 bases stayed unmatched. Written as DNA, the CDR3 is TGTGCCAGCAGAAAGGACAGGGCAAACACTGAAGCTTTCTTT. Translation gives CASRKDRANTEAFF.

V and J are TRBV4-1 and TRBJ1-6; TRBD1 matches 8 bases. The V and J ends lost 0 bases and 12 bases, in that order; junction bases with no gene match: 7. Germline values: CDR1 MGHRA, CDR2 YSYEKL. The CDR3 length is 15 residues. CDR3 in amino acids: CASSQDGTGDLPLHF. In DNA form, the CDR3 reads TGCGCCAGCAGCCAAGATGGGACAGGAGATTTACCCCTCCACTTT.

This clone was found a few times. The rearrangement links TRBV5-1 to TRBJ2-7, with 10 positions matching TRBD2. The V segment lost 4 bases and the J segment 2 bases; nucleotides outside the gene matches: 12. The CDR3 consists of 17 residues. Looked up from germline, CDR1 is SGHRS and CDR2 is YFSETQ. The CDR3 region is CASSALASGSPTYEQYF. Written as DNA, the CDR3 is TGCGCCAGCAGCGCTCTGGCTAGCGGGAGCCCAACCTACGAGCAGTACTTC.

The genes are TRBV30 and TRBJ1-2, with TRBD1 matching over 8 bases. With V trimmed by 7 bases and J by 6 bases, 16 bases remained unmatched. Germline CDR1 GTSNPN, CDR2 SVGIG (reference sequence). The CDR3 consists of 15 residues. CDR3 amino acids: CAFSGQGMPLNGYTF. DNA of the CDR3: TGTGCCTTCTCCGGACAGGGCATGCCCCTTAATGGCTACACCTTC.

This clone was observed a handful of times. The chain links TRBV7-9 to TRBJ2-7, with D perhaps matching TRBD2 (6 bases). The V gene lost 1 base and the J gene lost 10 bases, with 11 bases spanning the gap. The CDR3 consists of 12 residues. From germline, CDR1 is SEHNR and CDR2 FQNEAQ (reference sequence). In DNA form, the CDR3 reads TGTGCCAGCAGCTTAGGGGAGCGGGCACAGTACTTC. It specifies CASSLGERAQYF. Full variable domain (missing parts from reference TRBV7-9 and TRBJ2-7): DTGVSQNPRHKITKRGQNVTFRCDPISEHNRLYWYRQTLGQGPEFLTYFQNEAQLEKSRLLSDRFSAERPKGSFSTLEIQRTEQGDSAMYLCASSLGERAQYFGPGTRLTVT.

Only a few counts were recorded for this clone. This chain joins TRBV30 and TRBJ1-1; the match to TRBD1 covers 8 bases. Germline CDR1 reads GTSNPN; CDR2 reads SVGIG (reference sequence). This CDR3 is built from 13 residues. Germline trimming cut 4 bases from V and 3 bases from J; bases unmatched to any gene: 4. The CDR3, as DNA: TGTGCCTGGACCGGACAGGGTGACACTGAAGCTTTCTTT. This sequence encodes CAWTGQGDTEAFF.

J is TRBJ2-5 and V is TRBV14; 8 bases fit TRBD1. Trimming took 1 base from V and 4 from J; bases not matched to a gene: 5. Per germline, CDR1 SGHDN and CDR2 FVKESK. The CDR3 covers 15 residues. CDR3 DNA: TGTGCCAGCAGCCAAGGGGAGACAGGGGTAGAGACCCAGTACTTC. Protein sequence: CASSQGETGVETQYF.

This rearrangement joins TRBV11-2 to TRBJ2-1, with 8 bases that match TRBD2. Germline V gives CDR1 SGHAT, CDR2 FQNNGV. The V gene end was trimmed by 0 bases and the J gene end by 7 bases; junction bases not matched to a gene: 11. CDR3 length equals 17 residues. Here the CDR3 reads CASSLDRSVRGENEQFF. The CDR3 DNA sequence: TGTGCCAGCAGCTTAGATAGGAGTGTGCGGGGGGAAAATGAGCAGTTCTTC.

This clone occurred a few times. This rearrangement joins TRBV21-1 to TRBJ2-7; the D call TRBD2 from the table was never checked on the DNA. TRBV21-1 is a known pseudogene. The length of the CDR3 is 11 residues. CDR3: CASSTPTEQYF. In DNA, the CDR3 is TGTGCCAGCAGCACCCCTACCGAGCAGTACTTC.

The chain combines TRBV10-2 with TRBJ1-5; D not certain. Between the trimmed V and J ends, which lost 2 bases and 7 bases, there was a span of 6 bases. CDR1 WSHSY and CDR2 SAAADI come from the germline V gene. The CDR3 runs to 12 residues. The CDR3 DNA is TGCGCCAGCAGTGAGGTGGGCCAGCCCCAGCATTTT. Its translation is CASSEVGQPQHF.

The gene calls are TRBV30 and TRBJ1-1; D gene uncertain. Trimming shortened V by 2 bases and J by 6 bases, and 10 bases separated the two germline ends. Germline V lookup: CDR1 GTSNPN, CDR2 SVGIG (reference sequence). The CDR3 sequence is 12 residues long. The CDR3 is CAWSLDSPEAFF. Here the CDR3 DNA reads TGTGCCTGGAGTCTCGACTCGCCTGAAGCTTTCTTT.

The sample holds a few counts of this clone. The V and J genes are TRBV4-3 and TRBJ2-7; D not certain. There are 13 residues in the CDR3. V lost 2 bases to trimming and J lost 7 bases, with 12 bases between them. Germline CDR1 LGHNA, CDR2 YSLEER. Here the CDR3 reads CASSQLSDTEQYF. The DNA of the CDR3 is TGCGCCAGCAGCCAACTTTCAGACACGGAGCAGTACTTC.

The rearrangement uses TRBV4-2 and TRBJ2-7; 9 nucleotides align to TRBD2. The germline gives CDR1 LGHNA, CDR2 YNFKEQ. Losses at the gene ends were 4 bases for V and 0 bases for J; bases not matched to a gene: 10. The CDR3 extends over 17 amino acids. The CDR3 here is CASSPRLRTSASYEQYF. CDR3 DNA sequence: TGTGCCAGCAGCCCGAGGCTTCGGACTAGCGCCTCCTACGAGCAGTACTTC.

The CDR3 DNA reads TGTGCCAGCAGCTTATGGGCGGGCCAGTACAATGAGCAGTTCTTC. Its protein product is CASSLWAGQYNEQFF. The chain links TRBV11-2 to TRBJ2-1; perhaps TRBD2 as D (5 bases). This CDR3 comprises 15 residues. Trimming stripped 2 bases from V and 4 bases from J, with 12 bases between. CDR1 and CDR2 from the germline V gene are SGHAT and FQNNGV.

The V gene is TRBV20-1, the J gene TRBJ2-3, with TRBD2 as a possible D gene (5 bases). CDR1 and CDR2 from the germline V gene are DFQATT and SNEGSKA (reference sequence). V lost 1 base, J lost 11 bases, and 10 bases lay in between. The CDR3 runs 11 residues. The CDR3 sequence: CSARGAVKQYF. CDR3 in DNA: TGCAGTGCTAGAGGAGCGGTTAAGCAGTATTTT.

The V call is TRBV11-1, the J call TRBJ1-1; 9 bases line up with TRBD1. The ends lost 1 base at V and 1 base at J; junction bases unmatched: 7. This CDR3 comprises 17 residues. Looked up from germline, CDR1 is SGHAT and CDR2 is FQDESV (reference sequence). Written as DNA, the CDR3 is TGTGCCAGCAGCTTAGGCCCCGGGACAGGGCCGAACACTGAAGCTTTCTTT. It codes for CASSLGPGTGPNTEAFF.